One sample yielded the 19 T cell receptor beta chains listed below, sequenced in a study of cytomegalovirus exposure and HLA in healthy donors. TCRdb keeps only in-frame clones here, not all; method: immunoSEQ multiplex PCR. Of about 140,000 clones in the sample, 84% were seen once. Sequencing input: PBMCs. The receptors derive from a woman aged 25 to 39 in good health and CMV-seronegative.

The V gene is TRBV6-6, the J gene TRBJ2-5, with unresolved D. The CDR3 loop spans 13 amino acids. The germline V and J ends were trimmed by 3 bases and 5 bases, with 10 bases remaining between them. Per the germline V gene, CDR1 is MNHNY and CDR2 is SVGAGI (reference sequence). In DNA, the CDR3 is TGTGCCAGCAGTTATAAACCCGGGGAGACCCAGTACTTC. Its protein is CASSYKPGETQYF.

The chain links TRBV5-4 to TRBJ2-7, with D possibly being TRBD1 (5 bases). This CDR3 is built from 12 residues. The V and J ends lost 4 bases and 4 bases respectively, with 9 bases between them. From germline, CDR1 is SGHNT and CDR2 YYREEE (reference sequence). The DNA for the CDR3 is TGTGCCAGCAGCATAAAGGGGTACGAGCAGTACTTC. Its protein is CASSIKGYEQYF.

This clone showed up just a few times. V is TRBV19 and J is TRBJ2-3; TRBD1 aligns across 8 bases. The CDR3 runs to 14 residues. CDR1 and CDR2 (germline): LNHDA, SQIVND (reference sequence). The ends lost 10 bases at V and 2 bases at J; junction bases unmatched: 8. In nucleotides, the CDR3 is TGTGCCACCCTAGACAGGGGCGACACAGATACGCAGTATTTT. Translated: CATLDRGDTDTQYF.

The J gene is TRBJ1-2, the V gene TRBV11-2, with TRBD1 identical over 7 bases. V lost 3 bases, J lost 8 bases, and 9 bases stayed unmatched. Germline assignment: CDR1 SGHAT and CDR2 FQNNGV. CDR3 size: 14 residues. The CDR3 region has the DNA TGTGCCAGCAGCTTCGACAGGGCCGGTGGAGGCTACACCTTC. It codes for CASSFDRAGGGYTF.

This clone was seen only once. J is TRBJ1-1 and V is TRBV5-1, with 7 bases that match TRBD1. The germline gives CDR1 SGHRS, CDR2 YFSETQ. V shed 4 bases, J shed 3 bases, and the junction held 6 bases outside the gene matches. This CDR3 spans 14 amino acids. CDR3 in DNA: TGCGCCAGCAGCCCAGGACAGGTCTACACTGAAGCTTTCTTT. Protein product: CASSPGQVYTEAFF.

The CDR3 DNA is TGTGCCGCCGGGACAGGGGCCTACGAGCAGTACTTC. It codes for CAAGTGAYEQYF. This sequence joins TRBV30 and TRBJ2-7; 10 bases are a match to TRBD1. V dropped 8 bases and J dropped 2; count of bases not matched to a gene: 3. The CDR3 spans 12 residues. Looked up from germline, CDR1 is GTSNPN and CDR2 is SVGIG (reference sequence).

V is TRBV4-2 and J is TRBJ2-5; the D gene is possibly TRBD1 (6 bases). Germline CDR1 reads LGHNA; CDR2 reads YNFKEQ. The CDR3 is 13 amino acids. V lost 4 bases, J lost 5 bases, and 11 bases lay in between. CDR3 sequence (DNA): TGTGCCAGCAGCCTTGGGGGCTGGGAGACCCAGTACTTC. This sequence encodes CASSLGGWETQYF.

The chain has TRBV29-1 and TRBJ2-1; TRBD1 matches 9 bases. V shed 3 bases and J 4 bases; nucleotides not matched to a gene: 4. This CDR3 has 14 residues. CDR1 is SQVTM, CDR2 ANQGSEA, per germline. CDR3 nucleotides: TGCAGCGTTGATCGGACAGGGGTATACAATGAGCAGTTCTTC. Its translation is CSVDRTGVYNEQFF.

The chain is built from TRBV5-1 and TRBJ1-2; a possible D gene is TRBD1 (5 bases). V lost 0 bases and J lost 6, with 12 bases in between. Germline V CDR1 and CDR2: SGHRS, YFSETQ. This CDR3 contains 14 residues. CDR3 nucleotides: TGCGCCAGCAGCTTGGCCTTATCAGGGAATGGCTACACCTTC. Its translation is CASSLALSGNGYTF.

The genes are TRBV5-1 and TRBJ2-3; D gene uncertain. With 4 bases removed from V and 4 bases from J, the gap between germline ends came to 7 bases. The germline V gene has CDR1 SGHRS and CDR2 YFSETQ. The CDR3 runs to 12 residues. The CDR3 region is CASSPPADTQYF. Written as DNA, the CDR3 is TGCGCCAGCAGCCCCCCTGCAGATACGCAGTATTTT.

The CDR3 nucleotides read TGCGCCAGCAGCCCAAGGACAGGGGGATCCTACGAGCAGTACTTC. Its translation is CASSPRTGGSYEQYF. The gene calls are TRBV5-1 and TRBJ2-7, with 10 bases identical to TRBD1. From germline, CDR1 is SGHRS and CDR2 YFSETQ. This CDR3 contains 15 residues. Trimming cost V 4 bases and J 1 base; bases outside gene matches: 5.

This chain links TRBV29-1 with TRBJ2-5, with 10 bases aligning to TRBD1. After removal of 4 bases from V and 5 bases from J, the junction contained 4 bases not matched to a gene. Germline V gene data show CDR1 as SQVTM and CDR2 as ANQGSEA. CDR3 length equals 13 residues. CDR3 nucleotides: TGCAGCGTTGTGGGACAGGGGATGGAGACCCAGTACTTC. Protein: CSVVGQGMETQYF.

The genes are TRBV5-1 and TRBJ2-3; 7 nucleotides align to TRBD1. This CDR3 region has 15 residues. J gave up 0 bases and V 5 bases, and 6 bases lay outside the gene matches. Germline V gene sequence: CDR1 SGHRS, CDR2 YFSETQ. CDR3 in amino acids: CASRRTGDSTDTQYF. CDR3 coding DNA: TGCGCCAGCAGACGTACAGGGGACAGCACAGATACGCAGTATTTT.

The chain recombines TRBV5-4 with TRBJ2-3; 10 nucleotides align to TRBD1. Germline V gene data show CDR1 as SGHNT and CDR2 as YYREEE (reference sequence). This CDR3 spans 18 amino acids. J lost 7 bases, V lost 1 base, and 15 bases had no gene match. The CDR3 nucleotides are TGTGCCAGCAGCTTGCCCGGGACAGGGGCGATCCTCACGAATACGCAGTATTTT. Translation gives CASSLPGTGAILTNTQYF.

The CDR3 loop is CSAAGDTQYF. The CDR3 DNA sequence: TGCAGTGCGGCGGGGGATACGCAGTATTTT. V usage is TRBV20-1 and J usage is TRBJ2-3; possibly TRBD2 for D (6 bases). The CDR3 spans 10 residues. CDR1 DFQATT and CDR2 SNEGSKA come from the germline V gene (reference sequence). V was pared by 6 bases and J by 6 bases, with 7 bases between.

V and J are TRBV4-3 and TRBJ2-7; D may be TRBD2 (6 bases). The length of the CDR3 is 15 residues. Germline V gene data show CDR1 as LGHNA and CDR2 as YSLEER. V lost 2 bases and J 0 bases, leaving 11 bases between the germline ends. DNA of the CDR3: TGCGCCAGCAGCCAACTCTACGGGGGCTCCTACGAGCAGTACTTC. This codes for CASSQLYGGSYEQYF.

The CDR3 loop is CASSQEARQGGAGNTIYF. CDR3 sequence (DNA): TGCGCCAGCAGCCAAGAAGCTCGTCAGGGAGGTGCCGGAAACACCATATATTTT. The rearrangement links TRBV4-1 to TRBJ1-3, with a weak D call TRBD1 (5 bases). The germline gives CDR1 MGHRA, CDR2 YSYEKL. The CDR3 loop spans 18 amino acids. V was clipped by 0 bases and J by 4 bases, with 19 bases between them.

This chain connects TRBV29-1 to TRBJ2-3; D is unresolved. There are 13 residues in the CDR3. The V and J ends lost 0 bases and 2 bases respectively, with 6 bases between them. The germline gives CDR1 SQVTM, CDR2 ANQGSEA. The CDR3 DNA reads TGCAGCGTTGAAGATCTCCCCACAGATACGCAGTATTTT. Its translation is CSVEDLPTDTQYF.

This clone was observed a single time. V and J are TRBV9 and TRBJ1-2; D may be TRBD1 (6 bases). This CDR3 is 13 amino acids long. Trimming took 0 bases from V and 8 from J, leaving 11 bases between them. The germline V gene has CDR1 SGDLS and CDR2 YYNGEE. The CDR3 region is CASSVEETGGYTF. In DNA, the CDR3 is TGTGCCAGCAGCGTAGAAGAGACAGGAGGCTACACCTTC.